Sequencing of this T cell receptor (beta chain) was carried out in a study of T cells in Graves' hyperthyroidism and ophthalmopathy. General study results and limits: Prediction of ophthalmopathy progression came a median approximately 6.5 months pre-onset.

This clonotype was found many times. Its antigen is as yet unknown. Deletions cut 1 base from V and 6 bases from J, with 7 bases between. The CDR3 contains 12 residues. The germline gives CDR1 GTSNPN, CDR2 SVGIG (reference sequence). Amplification targeted TCR beta CDR3 regions from RNA transcripts. HTBI primers were used for first-round RT-PCR of the TCR CDR3. MiXCR, applied by TCRdb to the multiplex PCR reads, yields one record per CDR3 protein. Found here are 410,000 or so distinct CDR3 sequences, under 15% of them singletons; the top ten hold less than 15%. V gene TRBV30 combines with J gene TRBJ2-4, with a tentative D call TRBD2 (6 bases). Input material: blood. The clonotype was recovered from a man younger than 35 with Graves' ophthalmopathy. CDR3 nucleotide sequence: TGTGCCTGGAGTGCCGGGAGAAACATTCAGTACTTC. This sequence encodes CAWSAGRNIQYF.